Listed here are 17 T cell receptor beta chains from one sample, sequenced in a study of T cell clusters in autoimmune cytopenias. Each sample's input was 200 to 300 ng genomic DNA, roughly 38,000 genome equivalents. TRB was amplified by touch-down multiplex PCR, primer pools A and B combined. Reprocessing the multiplex PCR reads, TCRdb reports a single entry for every CDR3 protein and omits DNA. Here the sample table reports 7,000 or so distinct CDR3 sequences. This same sample was also taken into another study, of T cell repertoires in aging, cancer and after chemotherapy.

The sample consisted of peripheral blood. Every receptor here comes from a human donor in good health.

This chain connects TRBV6-4 to TRBJ2-2; TCRdb gives TRBD2 as the D gene, but with no DNA this cannot be confirmed. CDR1 is MRHNA and CDR2 is SNTAGT in the germline V gene. The CDR3 contains 13 residues. The CDR3 reads CASRTSGTGELFF.

The chain carries TRBV12-3 or TRBV12-4 and TRBJ2-5; TCRdb's assignment of TRBD2 cannot be checked, as there is no DNA. The CDR3 is 13 residues long. The CDR3: CASSLSSGRAQYF.

The chain recombines TRBV5-1 with TRBJ2-7; TCRdb lists TRBD1, though no DNA is available to test this call. This CDR3 is built from 13 residues. Germline-derived CDR1 and CDR2 are SGHRS and YFSETQ. The CDR3 is CASSPGASYEQYF.

The rearrangement links TRBV6-6 to TRBJ2-7; TCRdb names TRBD2, which stays unverified in the absence of DNA. The germline V gene encodes CDR1 MNHNY and CDR2 SVGAGI (reference sequence). This CDR3 comprises 15 residues. CDR3 protein: CASSEKGRVGDEQYF.

The chain has TRBV6-1 and TRBJ2-7; with no DNA, the TCRdb D assignment of TRBD1 cannot be verified. Germline V gives CDR1 MNHNS, CDR2 SASEGT. The CDR3 is 19 amino acids. The CDR3 spells CASSEWLGTGIMTSYEQYF.

J is TRBJ1-5 and V is TRBV12-3 or TRBV12-4. The CDR3 extends over 13 amino acids. The CDR3 here is CASSLSANQPQHF.

Judged by frequency, this clonotype is medium-sized. The chain is built from TRBV19 and TRBJ2-3. CDR1 and CDR2 from the germline V gene are LNHDA and SQIVND (reference sequence). CDR3 length equals 12 residues. CDR3 region: CASSYSTDTQYF. The entire variable domain, with the rest obtained from reference TRBV19 and TRBJ2-3, is as follows: DGGITQSPKYLFRKEGQNVTLSCEQNLNHDAMYWYRQDPGQGLRLIYYSQIVNDFQKGDIAEGYSVSREKKESFPLTVTSAQKNPTAFYLCASSYSTDTQYFGPGTRLTVL.

This clonotype is labeled medium-sized based on frequency. The rearrangement uses TRBV15 and TRBJ2-5; the TCRdb D gene call, TRBD1, has no DNA to confirm it. In germline, CDR1 is LNHNV, CDR2 YYDKDF (reference sequence). This CDR3 spans 14 amino acids. The CDR3 sequence: CATRIRGAGETQYF.

V and J are TRBV6-5 and TRBJ1-2; the D call of TRBD1 rests on TCRdb alone, since no DNA is present to check it. The length of the CDR3 is 14 residues. Germline V gives CDR1 MNHEY, CDR2 SVGAGI. The CDR3 is CASTSQGGSYGYTF.

The rearrangement joins TRBV18 to TRBJ1-1. The CDR3 runs to 14 residues. The V gene's germline CDR1 is KGHSH and CDR2 LQKENI. The CDR3: CASSPPGPSAEAFF.

The CDR3 spells CASSRNRDSPLHF. This rearrangement joins TRBV5-4 to TRBJ1-6; the D gene TCRdb calls, TRBD1, cannot be checked with no DNA. Germline assignment: CDR1 SGHNT and CDR2 YYREEE (reference sequence). CDR3 length: 13 residues.

The chain recombines TRBV7-2 with TRBJ1-3. The germline V gene has CDR1 SGHTA and CDR2 FQGNSA. The length of the CDR3 is 15 residues. The chain's CDR3 is CASSLGQGSGNTIYF.

The chain carries TRBV30 and TRBJ1-2; absent DNA, TCRdb's TRBD1 call cannot be checked. The V gene's germline CDR1 is GTSNPN and CDR2 SVGIG (reference sequence). CDR3 length: 13 residues. This chain's CDR3 is CAWQGARPYGYTF. Using reference TRBV30 and TRBJ1-2 for the parts outside the CDR3, the full variable domain is SQTIHQWPATLVQPVGSPLSLECTVEGTSNPNLYWYRQAAGRGLQLLFYSVGIGQISSEVPQNLSASRPQDRQFILSSKKLLLSDSGFYLCAWQGARPYGYTFGSGTRLTVV.

This clonotype is identified as medium-sized from frequency. This chain joins TRBV11-1 and TRBJ2-5; TCRdb's assignment of TRBD1 cannot be checked, as there is no DNA. The germline gives CDR1 SGHAT, CDR2 FQDESV (reference sequence). This CDR3 has 15 amino acids. CDR3 loop: CASSLASGAAETQYF.

By frequency, this clonotype is medium-sized (0.01 to 0.1%). V usage is TRBV6-6 and J usage is TRBJ2-2; the D call of TRBD1 rests on TCRdb alone, since no DNA is present to check it. The germline gives CDR1 MNHNY, CDR2 SVGAGI (reference sequence). The CDR3 covers 16 residues. CDR3 amino acids: CASRAGQGWITGELFF.

This clonotype counts as medium-sized by frequency. The rearrangement joins TRBV19 to TRBJ2-1. CDR3 length: 12 amino acids. Germline V gives CDR1 LNHDA, CDR2 SQIVND (reference sequence). CDR3: CASARVGNEQFF. The full variable domain, rest sourced from reference TRBV19 and TRBJ2-1, is DGGITQSPKYLFRKEGQNVTLSCEQNLNHDAMYWYRQDPGQGLRLIYYSQIVNDFQKGDIAEGYSVSREKKESFPLTVTSAQKNPTAFYLCASARVGNEQFFGPGTRLTVL.

Measured by frequency, this clonotype is medium-sized. The chain couples TRBV19 to TRBJ1-5; TCRdb names TRBD1, which stays unverified in the absence of DNA. The CDR3 loop spans 14 amino acids. The V gene's germline CDR1 is LNHDA and CDR2 SQIVND (reference sequence). CDR3 in amino acids: CASSIVAGNQPQHF.